This TCR beta chain was recorded in a study of shared clonotypes between healthy human individuals. Everyone who donated was a Caucasian adult who lived in Nashville, Tennessee. This CDR3 contains 15 residues. Trimming removed 5 bases at V and 0 bases at J, with 11 bases between. Germline V gene data show CDR1 as SEHNR and CDR2 as FQNEAQ (reference sequence). Once extracted for a subset, genomic DNA was divided evenly among several immunoSEQ plates. TCRdb's copy holds only in-frame clones and misses some; the assay was immunoSEQ multiplex PCR. The sample shows under 550,000 clones, about 96% of them seen only once.

This receptor was obtained from a woman younger than 45 in good health. This chain uses TRBV7-9 with TRBJ1-5; tentative D call: TRBD1 (5 bases). Material: naive CD4+ T cells sorted from blood. Documented subset: CD45RA+ positively selected. The DNA for the CDR3 is TGTGCCAGCAGCCGGGACGGAAATAGCAATCAGCCCCAGCATTTT. As protein: CASSRDGNSNQPQHF.